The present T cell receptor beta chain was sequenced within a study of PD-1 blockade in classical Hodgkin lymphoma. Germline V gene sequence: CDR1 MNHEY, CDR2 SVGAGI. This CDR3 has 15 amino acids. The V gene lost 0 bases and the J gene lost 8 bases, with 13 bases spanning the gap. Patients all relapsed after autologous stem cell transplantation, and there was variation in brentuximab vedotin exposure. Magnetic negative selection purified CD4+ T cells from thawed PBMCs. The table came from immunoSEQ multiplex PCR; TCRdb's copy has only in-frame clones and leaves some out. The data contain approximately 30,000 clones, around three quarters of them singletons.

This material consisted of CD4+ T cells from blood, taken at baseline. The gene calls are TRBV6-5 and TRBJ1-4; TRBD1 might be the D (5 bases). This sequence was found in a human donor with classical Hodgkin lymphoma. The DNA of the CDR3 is TGTGCCAGCAGTTACTCGTTCCAGGGTGGGGAAAAACTGTTTTTT. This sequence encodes CASSYSFQGGEKLFF.